This T cell receptor beta chain originates from a study of PD-1 blockade in classical Hodgkin lymphoma (dated by TCRdb to about 2020). About the full investigation: Nivolumab dosing was 3 mg/kg intravenously every 2 weeks, continuing until either disease progression or unacceptable toxicity. To define a peripheral blood immune signature of response to PD-1 blockade in classical Hodgkin lymphoma, the study combined TCR beta sequencing with CyTOF. What the authors observed across the whole study: Baseline TCR diversity was reported to be lower in newly diagnosed patients than in healthy donors, and even lower in relapsed/refractory patients. Baseline diversity similar to that of newly diagnosed patients was observed in trial patients achieving complete response, whereas significantly lower diversity was observed in partial responders and progressors. A significant rise by C4D1 was seen in CD4+ but not CD8+ TCR diversity (p=0.0027 vs p=0.16), with the rise being most apparent in complete responders (p=0.02). The study was restricted to a single clinical trial cohort, and the causes of repertoire differences, possibly disease activity or prior therapy, were left undefined. Lower diversity was observed in patients in whom nivolumab was started less than 1 year after ASCT, and these patients were excluded from later analyses so that confounding by immune reconstitution would be avoided.

On this clone: Its antigen specificity is not known. No base qualities exist here, and no much larger clone lies one base off it.

At the junction V is shortened by 1 base and J by 7 bases, with 11 bases in between. For CDR1 and CDR2, the germline V gene lists MNHNS and SASEGT. Inclusive of the bounding cysteine and phenylalanine, the CDR3 is 13 residues long. The DNA shown is the 39-base CDR3, in frame from base 1. Read against the paper, the sample's time point label means: cycle 4 day 1 (C4D1), after more than five weeks of nivolumab. All trial patients had relapsed after autologous stem cell transplantation, with cohorts A, B and C differing in prior brentuximab vedotin exposure. The trial cohort comprised around 60 patients with relapsed/refractory classical Hodgkin lymphoma whose best overall responses were complete response, partial response or progressive disease. In the multi-cohort phase II CheckMate 205 trial, trial patients received single-agent nivolumab. An independent review committee assessed best overall response by applying the 2007 International Working Group response criteria. Trial PBMCs were collected just before the start of nivolumab (C1D1) and during therapy at cycle 2 day 1 and cycle 4 day 1. Peripheral blood was collected in 8 mL Vacutainer Cell Preparation Tubes, from which PBMCs were isolated by centrifugation and then cryopreserved.

Genomic DNA was extracted with the Qiagen DNeasy kit from unsorted PBMCs and from negatively selected CD4+ and CD8+ fractions. TCR beta CDR3 regions were subjected to amplification by immunoSEQ multiplex PCR with primers that anneal to V and J segments. A synthetic immune receptor repertoire was used to minimize amplification bias, and any residual bias was removed computationally once sequencing was done. The original pipeline was this. Repertoire diversity was quantified as the Shannon entropy index using custom Python scripts. Unsorted, CD4+ and CD8+ repertoires were examined separately, except in combined analyses, for which CD4+ and CD8+ sequences were merged in silico. Clonal expansion was defined as at least a 2-fold frequency increase after treatment relative to C1D1, with a pseudocount of 0.5 for undetected baseline clones. Clones with 0 or 1 copy at C1D1 were defined as singleton clones, while clones with 2 or more copies were defined as non-singleton clones. By matching protein sequences in sorted samples from the same patient, clones expanded in unsorted samples were annotated as CD4+, CD8+ or unknown. Diversity changes from C1D1 to C4D1 were tested in paired samples using Wilcoxon tests. TCRdb holds this immuneACCESS table with in-frame rearrangements only. Some clones are missing; in checked studies, unresolved V genes explain under half, and the rest has no known cause. For V, J and clone size, that table is used; D and trimming come from the DNA. This sample gives over 50,000 clones in total; approximately 86% of them show up just once. Around 7.1% of the sample lies in the top ten.

This clonotype was sampled from a human donor with classical Hodgkin lymphoma. The specimen comprised peripheral blood mononuclear cells (PBMCs), sampled before the fourth cycle of nivolumab. The sequence is built from TRBV6-1 and TRBJ2-7; TRBD1 is a possible D gene, resting on 5 matching bases. CDR3 loop: CASSEVGPWEQYF. The DNA reads TGTGCCAGCAGTGAAGTGGGGCCTTGGGAGCAGTACTTC.